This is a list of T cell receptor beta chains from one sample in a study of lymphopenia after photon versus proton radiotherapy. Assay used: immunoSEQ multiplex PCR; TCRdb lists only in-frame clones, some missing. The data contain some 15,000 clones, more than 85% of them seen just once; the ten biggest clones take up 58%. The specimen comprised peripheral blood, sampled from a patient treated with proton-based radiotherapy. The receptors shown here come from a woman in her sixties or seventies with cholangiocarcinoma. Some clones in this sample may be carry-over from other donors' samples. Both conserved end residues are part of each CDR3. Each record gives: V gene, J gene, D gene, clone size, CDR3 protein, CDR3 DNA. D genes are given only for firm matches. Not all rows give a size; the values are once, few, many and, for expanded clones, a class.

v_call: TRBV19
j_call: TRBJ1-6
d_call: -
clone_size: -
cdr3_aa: CASGGPYNSPLHF
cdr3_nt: TGTGCCAGTGGAGGACCGTATAATTCACCCCTCCACTTT

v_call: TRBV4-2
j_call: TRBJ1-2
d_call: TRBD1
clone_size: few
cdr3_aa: CASSPQGAGYGYTF
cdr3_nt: TGTGCCAGCAGCCCACAGGGGGCTGGATATGGCTACACCTTC

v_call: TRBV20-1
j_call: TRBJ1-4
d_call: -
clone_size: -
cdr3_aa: CSATPAWRLFF
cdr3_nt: TGCAGTGCGACCCCGGCTTGGCGACTGTTTTTT

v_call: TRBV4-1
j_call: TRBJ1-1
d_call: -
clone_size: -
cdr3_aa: CASSQLGVGNTEAFF
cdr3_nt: TGCGCCAGCAGCCAATTGGGGGTTGGTAACACTGAAGCTTTCTTT

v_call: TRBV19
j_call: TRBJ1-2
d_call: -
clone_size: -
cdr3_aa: CASTQGHYGYTF
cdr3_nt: TGTGCCAGTACGCAGGGCCACTATGGCTACACCTTC

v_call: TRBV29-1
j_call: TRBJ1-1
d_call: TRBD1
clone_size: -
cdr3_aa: CSVEVRGRVTEAFF
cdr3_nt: TGCAGCGTTGAAGTTAGGGGGCGAGTCACTGAAGCTTTCTTT

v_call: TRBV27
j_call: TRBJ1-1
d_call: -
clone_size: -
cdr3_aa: CASSLFGGPNTEAFF
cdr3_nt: TGTGCCAGCAGTTTATTTGGGGGGCCGAACACTGAAGCTTTCTTT

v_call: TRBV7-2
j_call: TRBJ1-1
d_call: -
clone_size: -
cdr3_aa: CASSFGGRMSEAFF
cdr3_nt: TGTGCCAGCAGCTTTGGGGGGCGGATGTCTGAAGCTTTCTTT

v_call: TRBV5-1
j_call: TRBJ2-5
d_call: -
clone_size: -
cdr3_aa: CASSIGAGQETQYF
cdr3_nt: TGCGCCAGCAGCATAGGGGCAGGCCAAGAGACCCAGTACTTC

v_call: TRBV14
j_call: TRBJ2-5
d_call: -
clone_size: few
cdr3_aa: CASSQRFGTQYF
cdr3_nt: TGTGCCAGCAGCCAACGTTTTGGGACCCAGTACTTC

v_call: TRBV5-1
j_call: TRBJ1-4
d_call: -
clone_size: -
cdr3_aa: CASSLASDGLYNEKLFF
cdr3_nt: TGCGCCAGCAGCTTGGCTTCGGACGGACTTTATAATGAAAAACTGTTTTTT

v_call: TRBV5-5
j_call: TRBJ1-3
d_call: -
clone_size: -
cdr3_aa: CASSSGSGNTIYF
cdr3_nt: TGTGCCAGCAGCTCAGGGTCTGGAAACACCATATATTTT

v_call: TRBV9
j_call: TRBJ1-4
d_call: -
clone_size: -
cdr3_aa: CASSRPGEKLFF
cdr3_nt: TGTGCCAGCAGCCGCCCGGGTGAAAAACTGTTTTTT

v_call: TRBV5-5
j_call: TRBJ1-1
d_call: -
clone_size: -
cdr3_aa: CASSYGHSHMNTEAFF
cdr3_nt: TGTGCCAGCAGCTACGGACACTCTCATATGAACACTGAAGCTTTCTTT

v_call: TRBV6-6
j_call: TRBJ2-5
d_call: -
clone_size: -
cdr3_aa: CASSYTETQYF
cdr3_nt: TGTGCCAGCAGTTACACAGAGACCCAGTACTTC

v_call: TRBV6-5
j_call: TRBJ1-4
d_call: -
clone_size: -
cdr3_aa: CATAGGTRTEKLFF
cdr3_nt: TGTGCCACCGCGGGGGGGACACGGACTGAAAAACTGTTTTTT

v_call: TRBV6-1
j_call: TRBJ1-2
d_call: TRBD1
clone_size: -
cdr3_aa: CASSLQGNYGYTF
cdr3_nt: TGTGCCAGCAGTCTACAGGGGAACTATGGCTACACCTTC

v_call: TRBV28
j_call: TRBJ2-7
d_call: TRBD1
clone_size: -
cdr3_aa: CASSETGDYEQYF
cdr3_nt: TGTGCCAGCAGTGAGACAGGGGACTACGAGCAGTACTTC

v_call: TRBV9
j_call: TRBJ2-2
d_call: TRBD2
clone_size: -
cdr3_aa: CASSVEGGRLFF
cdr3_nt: TGTGCCAGCAGCGTAGAGGGAGGGCGGCTGTTTTTT

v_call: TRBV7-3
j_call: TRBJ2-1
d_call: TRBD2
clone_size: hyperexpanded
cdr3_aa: CASSSLTSGGLDEQFF
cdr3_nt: TGTGCCAGCAGCTCCCTGACTAGCGGGGGTTTGGATGAGCAGTTCTTC

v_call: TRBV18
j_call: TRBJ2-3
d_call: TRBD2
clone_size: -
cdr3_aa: CASSPGSGRASDTQYF
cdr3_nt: TGTGCCAGCTCACCAGGTAGCGGGAGGGCCTCAGATACGCAGTATTTT

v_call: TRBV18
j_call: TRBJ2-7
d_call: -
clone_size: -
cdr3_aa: CASSPVGYEQYF
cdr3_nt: TGTGCCAGCTCACCGGTAGGCTACGAGCAGTACTTC

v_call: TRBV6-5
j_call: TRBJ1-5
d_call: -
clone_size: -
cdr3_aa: CASSYPAADQHF
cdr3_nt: TGTGCCAGCAGTTACCCAGCTGCGGATCAGCATTTT

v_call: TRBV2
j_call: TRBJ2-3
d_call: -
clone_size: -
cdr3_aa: CASSEWGTSTDTQYF
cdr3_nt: TGTGCCAGCAGTGAATGGGGGACAAGCACAGATACGCAGTATTTT